Below, 17 T cell receptor beta chains from the same sample are listed, as sequenced in a study of T-cell reconstitution after alpha-beta-depleted transplantation in children. TCRbeta library preparation incorporated unique molecular identifiers. Each CDR3 protein gets one entry after TCRdb re-called the PCR reads with MiXCR. The data contain some 390,000 distinct CDR3 sequences, 20% of them singletons. The material was PBMCs from the stem cell graft donor, obtained from the stem cell graft. These receptors came from a human donor who donated a stem cell graft to a child with acute myeloid leukemia.

This chain joins TRBV7-2 and TRBJ1-4; D gene ambiguous. Trimming cost V 4 bases and J 7 bases, with 10 bases left between them. Germline loops: CDR1 SGHTA, CDR2 FQGNSA. There are 13 residues in the CDR3. CDR3 DNA: TGTGCCAGCAGCTCGGGAATCCGTGAAAAACTGTTTTTT. It translates to CASSSGIREKLFF.

This clonotype showed up just a few times. This chain connects TRBV12-3 or TRBV12-4 to TRBJ2-1; TRBD2 matches 9 bases. CDR3 length: 15 amino acids. V shed 5 bases and J 9 bases; nucleotides not matched to a gene: 11. This CDR3 is CASSQGSGRVGEQFF. The CDR3 region has the DNA TGTGCCAGCAGTCAGGGTAGCGGGAGAGTAGGTGAGCAGTTCTTC.

This clonotype was counted a few times. The chain joins TRBV29-1 to TRBJ2-2; D call uncertain. The V gene's germline CDR1 is SQVTM and CDR2 ANQGSEA. The ends were cut back, 1 base at V and 8 bases at J, with 11 bases in the middle. This CDR3 comprises 13 residues. In DNA, the CDR3 is TGCAGCGTTGAAGCACCCTTCACTGGGGAGCTGTTTTTT. Translation: CSVEAPFTGELFF.

This clonotype showed up just a few times. The rearrangement joins TRBV20-1 to TRBJ2-2; possible D gene TRBD1, 5 bases. V was cut by 6 bases and J by 1 base, with 12 bases left in between. The CDR3 sequence is 14 residues long. The germline V gene has CDR1 DFQATT and CDR2 SNEGSKA (reference sequence). The CDR3 loop reads CSAPLQGNTGELFF. The CDR3 DNA reads TGCAGTGCCCCGTTGCAGGGGAACACCGGGGAGCTGTTTTTT.

There are many counts of this clonotype. The chain is built from TRBV24-1 and TRBJ2-2; D is tentatively TRBD1 or TRBD2 (5 bases each). The CDR3 has 15 amino acids. The ends were cut back, 4 bases at V and 1 base at J, with 9 bases in the middle. CDR1 and CDR2 (germline): KGHDR, SFDVKD. The CDR3 DNA follows: TGTGCCACCAGTGACGGGACGGTGAACACCGGGGAGCTGTTTTTT. It yields the protein CATSDGTVNTGELFF.

This clonotype was seen more than once but under ten times. This sequence joins TRBV5-1 and TRBJ2-3; D may be TRBD1 (7 bases). Trimming removed 7 bases from V and 3 bases from J, with 15 bases in between. Germline V gene data show CDR1 as SGHRS and CDR2 as YFSETQ. The CDR3 consists of 14 residues. CDR3 region: CASGVEGATDTQYF. Written as DNA, the CDR3 is TGCGCCAGCGGAGTGGAGGGGGCGACAGATACGCAGTATTTT.

The genes are TRBV5-1 and TRBJ2-2; the D is unclear. The germline V and J ends were trimmed by 4 bases and 5 bases, with 12 bases remaining between them. The CDR3 covers 14 residues. CDR1 is SGHRS, CDR2 YFSETQ, per germline. DNA for the CDR3: TGCGCCAGCAGCGCAATGACATCGACCGGGGAGCTGTTTTTT. This sequence encodes CASSAMTSTGELFF.

The V and J genes are TRBV4-1 and TRBJ2-3; the D is unclear. This CDR3 contains 14 residues. CDR1 is MGHRA, CDR2 YSYEKL, per germline. V was cut by 0 bases and J by 6 bases, with 10 bases left in between. The CDR3 bases are TGCGCCAGCAGCCAAGATAGGATCCGTGATACGCAGTATTTT. Translated, it gives CASSQDRIRDTQYF.

This clonotype has only a few counts. This chain links TRBV19 with TRBJ2-1; D is possibly TRBD1 or TRBD2 (5 bases each). The CDR3 spans 15 residues. From germline, CDR1 is LNHDA and CDR2 SQIVND (reference sequence). Trimming removed 7 bases from V and 4 bases from J, with 17 bases in between. CDR3 DNA sequence: TGTGCCAGTACCACATTGGGGGAGACATACAATGAGCAGTTCTTC. It is translated as CASTTLGETYNEQFF. Variable domain in full (rest from reference TRBV19 and TRBJ2-1): DGGITQSPKYLFRKEGQNVTLSCEQNLNHDAMYWYRQDPGQGLRLIYYSQIVNDFQKGDIAEGYSVSREKKESFPLTVTSAQKNPTAFYLCASTTLGETYNEQFFGPGTRLTVL.

This clonotype was detected many times. The rearrangement uses TRBV29-1 and TRBJ1-1; no definite D call. V was clipped by 3 bases and J by 4 bases, with 6 bases between them. The CDR3 is made up of 11 amino acids. Per germline, CDR1 SQVTM and CDR2 ANQGSEA. The CDR3 spells CSVEVGTEAFF. The CDR3 DNA follows: TGCAGCGTTGAGGTGGGCACTGAAGCTTTCTTT.

This clonotype came up a few times. The chain joins TRBV25-1 to TRBJ2-1, with 7 bases that match TRBD1. Per germline, CDR1 MGHDK and CDR2 SYGVNS. Losses at the gene ends were 6 bases for V and 8 bases for J; bases not matched to a gene: 7. CDR3 length equals 13 residues. CDR3 amino acids: CASRHRGGDEQFF. CDR3 nucleotide sequence: TGTGCCAGCAGGCACAGGGGTGGAGATGAGCAGTTCTTC.

J is TRBJ2-1 and V is TRBV6-5; the D gene is possibly TRBD1 (5 bases). V was trimmed by 0 bases and J by 7 bases, leaving 13 bases between them. Germline V gene sequence: CDR1 MNHEY, CDR2 SVGAGI. This CDR3 contains 15 residues. The CDR3 bases are TGTGCCAGCAGTTACTCCCCCCGCAGGGCTAATGAGCAGTTCTTC. Translating it yields CASSYSPRRANEQFF.

In its sample, this clonotype was seen many times. The rearrangement uses TRBV12-3 or TRBV12-4 and TRBJ2-3; 7 bases align to TRBD2. The CDR3 loop spans 14 amino acids. V was clipped by 6 bases and J by 8 bases; unmatched bases: 11. CDR3 residues: CASRPRGTGGTQYF. CDR3 in DNA: TGTGCCAGCAGACCCCGGGGAACGGGAGGTACGCAGTATTTT.

The rearrangement uses TRBV6-2 or TRBV6-3 and TRBJ2-2; no reliable D call. The CDR3 totals 14 residues. Germline lookup yields CDR1 MNHEY and CDR2 SVGEGT. V was cut by 9 bases and J by 6 bases, with 17 bases left in between. CDR3 protein: CASSLKRSAGELFF. Written as DNA, the CDR3 is TGTGCCAGTAGCCTTAAAAGGAGTGCCGGGGAGCTGTTTTTT.

This clonotype has more than one count but fewer than ten. J is TRBJ1-6 and V is TRBV12-3 or TRBV12-4; perhaps TRBD1 as D (6 bases). The CDR3 spans 14 residues. V was shortened by 5 bases and J by 10 bases, with 15 bases between the two germline ends. The CDR3 here is CASSTQTGLSPLHF. The CDR3 nucleotides are TGTGCCAGCAGTACTCAAACAGGGTTATCACCCCTCCACTTT.

This chain uses TRBV7-9 with TRBJ2-6; D possibly corresponds to TRBD2 (6 bases). V shed 5 bases and J shed 4 bases, with 9 bases lying between them. Looked up from germline, CDR1 is SEHNR and CDR2 is FQNEAQ (reference sequence). The CDR3 totals 14 residues. Written as DNA, the CDR3 is TGTGCCAGCAGCACGGGGGTAGGGGCCAACGTCCTGACTTTC. Residues: CASSTGVGANVLTF.

The chain employs TRBV30 and TRBJ1-4, with D uncertain. V shed 2 bases and J shed 5 bases, with 12 bases lying between them. CDR3 length: 14 amino acids. The germline V gene has CDR1 GTSNPN and CDR2 SVGIG (reference sequence). The CDR3 DNA reads as TGTGCCTGGAGTAGTCGTTACTACAATGAAAAACTGTTTTTT. Its protein product is CAWSSRYYNEKLFF.